This T cell receptor (beta chain) was observed in a study of shared clonotypes between healthy human individuals. The V end was cut by 6 bases, the J end by 5 bases, with 10 bases between. The germline CDR1 and CDR2 sequences are WSHSY and SAAADI. The CDR3 has 13 residues. The table came from immunoSEQ multiplex PCR; TCRdb's copy has only in-frame clones and leaves some out. In the table there are about 610,000 clones, roughly 95% of which are singletons. Terminally differentiated effector memory CD45RA+ cells were excluded from the naive CD8 cells, which were CD45RO-negative and positively selected for CCR7.

The chain is built from TRBV10-2 and TRBJ2-2; D is undetermined. The TCR originated in a woman aged 25 to 39 in good health. Sequenced sample: naive CD8+ T cells sorted from blood. The CDR3 DNA is TGCGCCAGCAGGGATAGAGATACCGGGGAGCTGTTTTTT. Its translation: CASRDRDTGELFF.